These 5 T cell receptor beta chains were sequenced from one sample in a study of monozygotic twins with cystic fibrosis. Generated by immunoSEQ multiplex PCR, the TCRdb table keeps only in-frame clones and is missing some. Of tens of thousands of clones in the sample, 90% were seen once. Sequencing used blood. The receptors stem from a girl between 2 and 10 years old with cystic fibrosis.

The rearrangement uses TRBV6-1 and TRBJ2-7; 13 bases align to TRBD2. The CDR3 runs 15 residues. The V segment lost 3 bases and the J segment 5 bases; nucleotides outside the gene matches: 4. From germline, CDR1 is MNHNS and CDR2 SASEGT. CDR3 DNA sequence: TGTGCCAGCAGTGAGGGACTAGCGGGGACCAACGAGCAGTACTTC. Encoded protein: CASSEGLAGTNEQYF.

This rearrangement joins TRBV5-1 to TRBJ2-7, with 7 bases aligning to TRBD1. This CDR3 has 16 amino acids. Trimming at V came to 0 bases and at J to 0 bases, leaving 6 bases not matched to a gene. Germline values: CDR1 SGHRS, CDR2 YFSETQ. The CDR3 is CASSLGQGDFSYEQYF. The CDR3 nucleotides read TGCGCCAGCAGCTTGGGACAGGGCGACTTCTCCTACGAGCAGTACTTC.

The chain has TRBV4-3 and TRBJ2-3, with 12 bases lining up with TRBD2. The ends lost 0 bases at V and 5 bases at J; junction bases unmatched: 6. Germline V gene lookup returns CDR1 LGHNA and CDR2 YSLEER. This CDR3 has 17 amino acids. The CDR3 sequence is CASSQDPSGGAIDTQYF. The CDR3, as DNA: TGCGCCAGCAGCCAAGACCCTAGCGGGGGGGCCATAGATACGCAGTATTTT.

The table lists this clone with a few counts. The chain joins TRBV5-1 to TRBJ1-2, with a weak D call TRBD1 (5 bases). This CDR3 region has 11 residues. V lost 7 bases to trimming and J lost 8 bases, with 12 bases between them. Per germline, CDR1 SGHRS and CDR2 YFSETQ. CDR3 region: CASWGRSGYTF. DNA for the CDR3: TGCGCCAGCTGGGGGAGAAGCGGCTACACCTTC.

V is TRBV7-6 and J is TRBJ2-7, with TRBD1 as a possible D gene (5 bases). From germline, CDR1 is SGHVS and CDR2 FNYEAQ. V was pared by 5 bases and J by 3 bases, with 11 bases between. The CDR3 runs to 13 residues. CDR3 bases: TGTGCCAGCAGCCCCAGGGTTATCTACGAGCAGTACTTC. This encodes CASSPRVIYEQYF.